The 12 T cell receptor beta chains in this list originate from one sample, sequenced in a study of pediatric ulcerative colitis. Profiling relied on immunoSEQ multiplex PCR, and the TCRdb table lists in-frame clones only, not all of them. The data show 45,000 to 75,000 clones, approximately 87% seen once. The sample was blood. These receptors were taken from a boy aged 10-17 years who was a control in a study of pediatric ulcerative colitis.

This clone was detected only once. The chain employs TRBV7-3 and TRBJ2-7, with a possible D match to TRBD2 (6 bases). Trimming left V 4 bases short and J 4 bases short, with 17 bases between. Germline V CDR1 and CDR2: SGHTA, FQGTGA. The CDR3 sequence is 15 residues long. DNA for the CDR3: TGTGCCAGCAGCTCCGCCCCCGCGGGGAGGTACGAGCAGTACTTC. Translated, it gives CASSSAPAGRYEQYF.

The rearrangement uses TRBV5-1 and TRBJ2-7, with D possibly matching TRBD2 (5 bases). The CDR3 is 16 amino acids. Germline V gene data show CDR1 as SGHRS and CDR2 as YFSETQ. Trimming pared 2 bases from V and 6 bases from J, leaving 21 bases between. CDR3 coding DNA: TGCGCCAGCAGCTTATTTCCTCATAGCGAGGCCAGCGAGCAGTACTTC. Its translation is CASSLFPHSEASEQYF.

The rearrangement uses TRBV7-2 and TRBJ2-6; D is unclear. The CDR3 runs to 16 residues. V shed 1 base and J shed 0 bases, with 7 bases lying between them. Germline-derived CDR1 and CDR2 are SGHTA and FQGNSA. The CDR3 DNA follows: TGTGCCAGCAGCTTAGAGCAGTCCTCTGGGGCCAACGTCCTGACTTTC. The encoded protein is CASSLEQSSGANVLTF.

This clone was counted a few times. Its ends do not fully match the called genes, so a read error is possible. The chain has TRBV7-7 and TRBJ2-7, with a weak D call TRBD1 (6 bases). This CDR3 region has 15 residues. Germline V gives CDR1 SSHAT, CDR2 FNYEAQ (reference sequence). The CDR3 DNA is TGTGCTAGCAGCTCGACAGGACAGCGATCCTACGAGCAGTACTTC. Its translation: CASSSTGQRSYEQYF.

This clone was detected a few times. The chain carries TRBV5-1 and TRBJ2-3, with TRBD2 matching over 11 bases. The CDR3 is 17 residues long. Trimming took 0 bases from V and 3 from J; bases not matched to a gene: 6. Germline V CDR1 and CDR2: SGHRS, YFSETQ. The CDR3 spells CASSLESASGGTDTQYF. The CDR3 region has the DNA TGCGCCAGCAGCTTGGAGTCGGCTAGCGGGGGGACAGATACGCAGTATTTT.

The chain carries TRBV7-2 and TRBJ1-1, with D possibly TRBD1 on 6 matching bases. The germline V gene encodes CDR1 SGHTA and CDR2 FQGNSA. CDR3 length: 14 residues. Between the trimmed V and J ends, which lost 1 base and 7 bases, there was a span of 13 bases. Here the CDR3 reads CASSLDGDTSEAFF. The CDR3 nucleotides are TGTGCCAGCAGCTTAGATGGGGACACCAGTGAAGCTTTCTTT.

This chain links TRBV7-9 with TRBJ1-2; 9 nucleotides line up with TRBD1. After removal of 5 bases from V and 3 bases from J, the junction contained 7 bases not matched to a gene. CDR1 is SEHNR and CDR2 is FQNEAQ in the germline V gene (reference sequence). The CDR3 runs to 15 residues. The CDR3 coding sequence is TGTGCCAGCAGCGAGACCACAGGGGGCTACTATGGCTACACCTTC. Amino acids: CASSETTGGYYGYTF.

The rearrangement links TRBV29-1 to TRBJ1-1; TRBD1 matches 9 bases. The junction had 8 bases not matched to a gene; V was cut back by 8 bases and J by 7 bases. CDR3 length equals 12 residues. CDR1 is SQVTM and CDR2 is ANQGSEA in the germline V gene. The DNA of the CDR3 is TGCAGCACACAGGGGGCAGGGGTTGAAGCTTTCTTT. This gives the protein CSTQGAGVEAFF. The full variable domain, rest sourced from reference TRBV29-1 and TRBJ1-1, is SAVISQKPSRDICQRGTSLTIQCQVDSQVTMMFWYRQQPGQSLTLIATANQGSEATYESGFVIDKFPISRPNLTFSTLTVSNMSPEDSSIYLCSTQGAGVEAFFGQGTRLTVV.

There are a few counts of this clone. DNA for the CDR3: TGTGCCAGCAGCTTAGTGACTGAAGCTTTCTTT. Its protein product is CASSLVTEAFF. The gene calls are TRBV11-2 and TRBJ1-1; D is unresolved. The germline CDR1 and CDR2 sequences are SGHAT and FQNNGV. CDR3 length: 11 amino acids. V was pared by 1 base and J by 5 bases, with 2 bases between.

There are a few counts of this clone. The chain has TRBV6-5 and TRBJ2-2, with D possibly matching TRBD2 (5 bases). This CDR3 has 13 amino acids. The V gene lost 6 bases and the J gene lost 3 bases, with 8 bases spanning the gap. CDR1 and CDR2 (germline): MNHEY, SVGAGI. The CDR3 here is CASRTRDTGELFF. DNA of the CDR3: TGTGCCAGCAGGACGCGGGACACCGGGGAGCTGTTTTTT.

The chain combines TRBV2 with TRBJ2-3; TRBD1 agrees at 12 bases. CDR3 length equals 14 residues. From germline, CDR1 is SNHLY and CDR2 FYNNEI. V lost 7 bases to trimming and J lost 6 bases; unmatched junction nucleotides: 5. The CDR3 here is CASTGTGGLDTQYF. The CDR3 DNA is TGTGCCAGCACCGGGACAGGGGGCTTGGATACGCAGTATTTT.

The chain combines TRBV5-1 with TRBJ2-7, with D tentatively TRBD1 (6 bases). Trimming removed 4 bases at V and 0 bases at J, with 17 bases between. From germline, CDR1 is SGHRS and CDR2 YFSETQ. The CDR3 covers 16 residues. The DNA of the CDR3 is TGCGCCAGCAGCGAGGAACAGGGTGACAGCTCCTACGAGCAGTACTTC. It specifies CASSEEQGDSSYEQYF.